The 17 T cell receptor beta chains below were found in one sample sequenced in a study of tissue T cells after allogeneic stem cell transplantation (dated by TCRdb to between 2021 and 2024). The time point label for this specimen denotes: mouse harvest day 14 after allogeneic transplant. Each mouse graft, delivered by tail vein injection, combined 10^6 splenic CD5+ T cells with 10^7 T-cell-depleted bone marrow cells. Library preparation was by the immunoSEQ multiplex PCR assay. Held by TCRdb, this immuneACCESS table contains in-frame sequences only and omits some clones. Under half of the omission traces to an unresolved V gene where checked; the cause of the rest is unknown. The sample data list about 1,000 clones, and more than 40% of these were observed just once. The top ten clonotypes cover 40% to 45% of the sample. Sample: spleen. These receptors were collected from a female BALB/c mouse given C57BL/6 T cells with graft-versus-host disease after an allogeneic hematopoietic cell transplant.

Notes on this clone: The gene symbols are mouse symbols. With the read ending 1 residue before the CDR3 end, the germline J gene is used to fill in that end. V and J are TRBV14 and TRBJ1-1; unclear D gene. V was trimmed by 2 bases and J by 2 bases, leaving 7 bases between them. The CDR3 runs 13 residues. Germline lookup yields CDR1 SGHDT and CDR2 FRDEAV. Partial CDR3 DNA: TGTGCCAGCAGTTTATCCAGTAACACAGAAGTCTTC. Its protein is CASSLSSNTEVF. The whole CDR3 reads CASSLSSNTEVFF.

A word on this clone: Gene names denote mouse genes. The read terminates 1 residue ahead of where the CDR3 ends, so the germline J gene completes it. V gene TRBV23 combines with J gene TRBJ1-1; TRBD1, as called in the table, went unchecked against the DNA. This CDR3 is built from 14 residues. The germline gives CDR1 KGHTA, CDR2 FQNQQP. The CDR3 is CSSSQGTANTEVFF. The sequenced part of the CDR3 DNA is TGCTCCAGCAGTCAAGGGACAGCAAACACAGAAGTCTTC.

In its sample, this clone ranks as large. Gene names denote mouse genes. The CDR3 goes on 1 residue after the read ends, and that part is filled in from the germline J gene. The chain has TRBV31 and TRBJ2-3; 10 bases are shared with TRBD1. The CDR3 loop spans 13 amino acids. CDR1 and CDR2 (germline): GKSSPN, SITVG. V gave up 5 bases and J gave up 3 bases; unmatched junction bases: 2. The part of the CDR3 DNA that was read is TGTGCCTGGGACAGGGGGCGGGCAGAAACGCTGTAT. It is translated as CAWDRGRAETLY. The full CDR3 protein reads CAWDRGRAETLYF.

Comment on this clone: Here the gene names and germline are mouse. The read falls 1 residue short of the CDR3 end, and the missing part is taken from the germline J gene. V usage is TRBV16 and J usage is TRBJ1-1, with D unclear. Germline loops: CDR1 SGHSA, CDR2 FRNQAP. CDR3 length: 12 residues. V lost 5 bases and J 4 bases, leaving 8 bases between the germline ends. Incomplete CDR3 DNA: TGTGCAAGCAGCCAGTGGGGCACAGAAGTCTTC. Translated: CASSQWGTEVF. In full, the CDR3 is CASSQWGTEVFF.

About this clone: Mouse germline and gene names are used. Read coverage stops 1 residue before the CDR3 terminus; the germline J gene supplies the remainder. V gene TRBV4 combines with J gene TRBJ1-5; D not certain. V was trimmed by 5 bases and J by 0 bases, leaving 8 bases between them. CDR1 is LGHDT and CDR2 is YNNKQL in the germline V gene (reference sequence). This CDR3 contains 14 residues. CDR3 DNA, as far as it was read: TGTGCCAGCAGCCGGAAAAATAACAACCAGGCTCCGCTT. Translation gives CASSRKNNNQAPL. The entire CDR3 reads CASSRKNNNQAPLF.

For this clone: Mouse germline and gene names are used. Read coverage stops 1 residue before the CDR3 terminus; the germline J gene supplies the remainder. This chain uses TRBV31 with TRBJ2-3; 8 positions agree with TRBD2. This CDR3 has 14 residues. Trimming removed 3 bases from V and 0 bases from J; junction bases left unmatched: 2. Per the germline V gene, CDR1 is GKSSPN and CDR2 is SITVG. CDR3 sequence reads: CAWRGTGSAETLYF. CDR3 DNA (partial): TGTGCCTGGAGGGGGACTGGTAGTGCAGAAACGCTGTAT.

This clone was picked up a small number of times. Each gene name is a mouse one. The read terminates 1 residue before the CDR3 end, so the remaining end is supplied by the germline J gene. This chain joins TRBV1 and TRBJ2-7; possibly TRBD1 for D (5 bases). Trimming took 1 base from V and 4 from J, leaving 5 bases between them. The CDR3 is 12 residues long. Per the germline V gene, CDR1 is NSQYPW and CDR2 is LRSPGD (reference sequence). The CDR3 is CTCSAGQYEQYF. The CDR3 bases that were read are TGCACCTGCAGTGCAGGACAGTATGAACAGTAC.

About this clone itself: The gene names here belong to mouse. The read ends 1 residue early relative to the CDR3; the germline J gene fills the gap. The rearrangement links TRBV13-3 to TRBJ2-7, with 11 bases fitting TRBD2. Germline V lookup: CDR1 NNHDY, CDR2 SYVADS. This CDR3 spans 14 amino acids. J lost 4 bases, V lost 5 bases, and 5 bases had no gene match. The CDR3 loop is CASSPDWGGYEQYF. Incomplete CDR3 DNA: TGTGCCAGCAGCCCTGACTGGGGGGGGTATGAACAGTAC.

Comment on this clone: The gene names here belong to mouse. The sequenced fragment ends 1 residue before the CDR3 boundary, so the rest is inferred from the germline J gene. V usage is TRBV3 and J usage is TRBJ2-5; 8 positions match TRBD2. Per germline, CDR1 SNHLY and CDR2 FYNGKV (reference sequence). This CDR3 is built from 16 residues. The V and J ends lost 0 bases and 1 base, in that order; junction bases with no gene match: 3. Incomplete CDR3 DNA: TGTGCCAGCAGCTTAGCCTGGGGGGCCTACCAAGACACCCAGTAC. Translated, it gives CASSLAWGAYQDTQY. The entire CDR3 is CASSLAWGAYQDTQYF.

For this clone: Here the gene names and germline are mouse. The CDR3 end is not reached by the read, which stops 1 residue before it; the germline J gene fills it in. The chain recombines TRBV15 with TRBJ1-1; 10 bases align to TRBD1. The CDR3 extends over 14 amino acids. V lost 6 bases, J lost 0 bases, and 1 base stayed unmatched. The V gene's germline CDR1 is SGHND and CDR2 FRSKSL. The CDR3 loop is CASSGQGANTEVFF. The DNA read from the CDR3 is TGTGCCAGCAGCGGACAGGGGGCAAACACAGAAGTCTTC.

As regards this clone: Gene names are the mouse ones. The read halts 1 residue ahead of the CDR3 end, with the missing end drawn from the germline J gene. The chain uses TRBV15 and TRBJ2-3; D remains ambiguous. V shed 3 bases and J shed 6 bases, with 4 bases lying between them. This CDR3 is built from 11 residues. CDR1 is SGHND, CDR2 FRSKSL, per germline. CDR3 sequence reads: CASSFRETLYF. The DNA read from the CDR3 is TGTGCCAGCAGTTTTAGGGAAACGCTGTAT.

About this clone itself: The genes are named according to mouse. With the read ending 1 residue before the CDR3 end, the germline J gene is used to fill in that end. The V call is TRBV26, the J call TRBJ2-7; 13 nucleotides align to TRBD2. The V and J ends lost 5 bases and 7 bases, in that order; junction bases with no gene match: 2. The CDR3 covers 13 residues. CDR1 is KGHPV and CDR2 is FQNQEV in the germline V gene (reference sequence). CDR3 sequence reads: CASSWDWGGEQYF. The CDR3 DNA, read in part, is TGTGCCAGCAGTTGGGACTGGGGGGGAGAACAGTAC.

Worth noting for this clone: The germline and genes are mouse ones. Incomplete CDR3 DNA: TGTGCTAGCAGTTGGGACAACACAGAAGTCTTC. Amino acid sequence: CASSWDNTEVF. The full CDR3 sequence reads CASSWDNTEVFF. The genes are TRBV21 and TRBJ1-1; D may be TRBD1 (5 bases). The CDR3 end lies 1 residue beyond the end of the read and is filled in from the germline J gene. TRBV21 belongs to the ORF category, with a function that is uncertain. Trimming took 5 bases from V and 2 from J, leaving 6 bases between them. The CDR3 is 12 amino acids.

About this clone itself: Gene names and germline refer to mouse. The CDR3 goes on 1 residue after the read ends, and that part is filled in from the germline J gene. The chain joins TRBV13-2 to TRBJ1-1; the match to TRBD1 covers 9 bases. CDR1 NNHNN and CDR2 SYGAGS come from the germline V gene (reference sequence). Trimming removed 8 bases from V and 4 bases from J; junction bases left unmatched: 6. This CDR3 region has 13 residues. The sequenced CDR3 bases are TGTGCCAGGGCACAGGGGGCGCGCACAGAAGTCTTC. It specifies CARAQGARTEVF. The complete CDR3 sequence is CARAQGARTEVFF.

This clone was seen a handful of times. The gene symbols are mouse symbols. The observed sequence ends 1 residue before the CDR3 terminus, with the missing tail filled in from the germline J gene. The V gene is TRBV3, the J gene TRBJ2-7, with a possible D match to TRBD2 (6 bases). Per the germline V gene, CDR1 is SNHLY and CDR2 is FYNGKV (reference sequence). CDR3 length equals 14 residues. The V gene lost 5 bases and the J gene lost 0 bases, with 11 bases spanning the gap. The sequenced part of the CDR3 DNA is TGTGCCAGCAGCCGAACTGGGTCCTCCTATGAACAGTAC. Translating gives CASSRTGSSYEQY. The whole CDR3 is CASSRTGSSYEQYF.

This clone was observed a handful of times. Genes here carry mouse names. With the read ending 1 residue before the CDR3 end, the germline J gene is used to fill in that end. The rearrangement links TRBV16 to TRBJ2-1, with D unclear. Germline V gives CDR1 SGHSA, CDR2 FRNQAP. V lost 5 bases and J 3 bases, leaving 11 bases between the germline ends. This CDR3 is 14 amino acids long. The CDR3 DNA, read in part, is TGTGCAAGCAGCCCCCCCTGGAGCTATGCTGAGCAGTTC. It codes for CASSPPWSYAEQF. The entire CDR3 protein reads CASSPPWSYAEQFF.

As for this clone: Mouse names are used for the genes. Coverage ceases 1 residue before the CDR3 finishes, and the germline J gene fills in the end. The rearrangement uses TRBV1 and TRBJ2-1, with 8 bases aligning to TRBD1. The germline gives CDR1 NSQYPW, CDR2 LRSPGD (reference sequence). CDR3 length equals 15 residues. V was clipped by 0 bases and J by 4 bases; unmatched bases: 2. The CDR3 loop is CTCSADGDRYAEQFF. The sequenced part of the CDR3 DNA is TGCACCTGCAGTGCAGATGGGGACAGGTATGCTGAGCAGTTC.